This T cell receptor beta chain is from a study of cytomegalovirus exposure and HLA in healthy donors. Study-wide context: The roughly 130 validation repertoires used the same platform as the approximately 670 first-cohort repertoires (as reported by a later analysis). Study-wide findings and caveats: It was 150 to 200 TCR beta chains that were listed as cytomegalovirus-associated. Clusters of TCRs from the first cohort tended to co-occur in the roughly 120 validation repertoires (as a later analysis found).

TCRdb keeps only in-frame clones here, not all; method: immunoSEQ multiplex PCR. The table lists 120,000 to 150,000 clones, approximately 84% of them singletons, with roughly 1.4% in the top ten. Worth noting for this clone: Its antigen is as yet unknown.

The clonotype comes from a woman aged 25 to 39 in good health and CMV-seronegative. The sample consisted of PBMCs.

The CDR3 sequence is CASRDPGQGTYEQYF. CDR3 nucleotide sequence: TGTGCCAGCAGGGACCCGGGACAGGGGACCTACGAGCAGTACTTC. The gene calls are TRBV2 and TRBJ2-7; 10 bases fit TRBD1. This CDR3 is 15 amino acids long. The V and J ends lost 6 bases and 2 bases, in that order; junction bases with no gene match: 7. The germline V gene encodes CDR1 SNHLY and CDR2 FYNNEI.